One sample yielded the 13 T cell receptor beta chains listed below, sequenced in a study of T cells in Graves' hyperthyroidism and ophthalmopathy. RNA transcripts were the template for amplifying TCR beta CDR3 regions. HTBI primers were the set used in a first-round RT-PCR of the TCR CDR3. TCRdb recomputed calls from the multiplex PCR reads with MiXCR, one row per CDR3 protein. The data show 600,000 to 650,000 distinct CDR3 sequences, with 20% seen just once and under 35% held by the top ten. The specimen sequenced was blood. The receptors here all came from a man younger than 40 with Graves' ophthalmopathy.

There are a few counts of this clonotype. The V and J genes are TRBV20-1 and TRBJ1-4; 7 positions agree with TRBD1. CDR3 length equals 14 residues. V was pared by 0 bases and J by 4 bases, with 2 bases of the junction left unmatched. Germline assignment: CDR1 DFQATT and CDR2 SNEGSKA (reference sequence). For the CDR3, the DNA is TGCAGTGCTAGAGATGGGACAGATAATGAAAAACTGTTTTTT. Its translation is CSARDGTDNEKLFF.

In the case of this clonotype: One end of the junction does not line up with germline, which may come from a read error. The gene calls are TRBV15 and TRBJ2-2, with D perhaps matching TRBD2 (5 bases). The germline V gene has CDR1 LNHNV and CDR2 YYDKDF (reference sequence). The CDR3 is made up of 16 amino acids. The CDR3 nucleotides are TGTGCCACCAGAAACCCCGATGAAGATTGGTCCGGGGAGCCGTTTTTT. Protein sequence: CATRNPDEDWSGEPFF. The full variable domain, with the rest looked up from reference TRBV15 and TRBJ2-2, is DAMVIQNPRYQVTQFGKPVTLSCSQTLNHNVMYWYQQKSSQAPKLLFHYYDKDFNNEADTPDNFQSRRPNTSFCFLDIRSPGLGDTAMYLCATRNPDEDWSGEPFFGEGSRLTVL.

This clonotype was recorded many times. The CDR3: CSAAPGPYEQYF. For the CDR3, the DNA is TGCAGTGCCGCGCCAGGTCCCTACGAGCAGTACTTC. This chain connects TRBV20-1 to TRBJ2-7; no reliable D call. CDR1 is DFQATT and CDR2 is SNEGSKA in the germline V gene (reference sequence). The V end was cut by 6 bases, the J end by 2 bases, with 11 bases between. This CDR3 contains 12 residues.

This sequence joins TRBV7-2 and TRBJ2-3; D tentatively fits TRBD1 or TRBD2 (5 bases each). Trimming took off 5 bases at V and 9 bases at J, with 15 bases between the two ends. This CDR3 is built from 13 residues. Germline V gene lookup returns CDR1 SGHTA and CDR2 FQGNSA. DNA of the CDR3: TGTGCCAGCAGCCTGTCACCGGGACGGACGCAGTATTTT. This codes for CASSLSPGRTQYF.

Many counts were recorded for this clonotype. The rearrangement uses TRBV5-1 and TRBJ2-1; the match to TRBD2 covers 9 bases. V trimming: 0 bases; J trimming: 7 bases; junction bases outside the gene matches: 2. This CDR3 spans 14 amino acids. Looked up from germline, CDR1 is SGHRS and CDR2 is YFSETQ. The chain's CDR3 is CASSLETSGNEQFF. The CDR3 DNA reads TGCGCCAGCAGCTTGGAGACTAGCGGAAATGAGCAGTTCTTC.

This clonotype has just a few counts. The rearrangement joins TRBV5-5 to TRBJ2-3; the match to TRBD2 covers 7 bases. The CDR3 spans 15 residues. With V trimmed by 1 base and J by 4 bases, 6 bases remained unmatched. In germline, CDR1 is SGHKS, CDR2 YYEKEE (reference sequence). The CDR3, as DNA: TGTGCCAGCAGCTTGACGGCGGGAGATGCAGATACGCAGTATTTT. Amino acid sequence: CASSLTAGDADTQYF.

The chain is built from TRBV5-8 and TRBJ2-1, with D tentatively TRBD1 or TRBD2 (5 bases each). Germline-derived CDR1 and CDR2 are SGHTS and YDEGEE. This CDR3 contains 15 residues. The V end lost 7 bases, the J end lost 8 bases, and 22 bases lay between the germline ends. The CDR3 sequence is CASRTGTLHQDEQFF. The CDR3, as DNA: TGTGCCAGCCGCACCGGGACGCTCCATCAAGATGAGCAGTTCTTC.

This clonotype occurred many times. CDR3 protein: CASSLVSGRASETQYF. The CDR3 DNA reads as TGTGCCAGCAGCTTAGTGAGCGGGAGGGCCTCAGAGACCCAGTACTTC. This chain links TRBV7-9 with TRBJ2-5, with 10 bases aligning to TRBD2. The germline V gene has CDR1 SEHNR and CDR2 FQNEAQ (reference sequence). This CDR3 is built from 16 residues. The junction had 6 bases not matched to a gene; V was cut back by 1 base and J by 4 bases.

This clonotype was picked up many times. The rearrangement uses TRBV7-2 and TRBJ2-2, with 11 nucleotides matching TRBD1. The germline V gene has CDR1 SGHTA and CDR2 FQGNSA. The CDR3 totals 14 residues. V shed 5 bases and J 5 bases; nucleotides not matched to a gene: 1. The CDR3 loop reads CASSRDRGTGELFF. In DNA, the CDR3 is TGTGCCAGCAGCCGGGACAGGGGGACCGGGGAGCTGTTTTTT. Complete variable domain (other parts from reference TRBV7-2 and TRBJ2-2): GAGVSQSPSNKVTEKGKDVELRCDPISGHTALYWYRQSLGQGLEFLIYFQGNSAPDKSGLPSDRFSAERTGGSVSTLTIQRTQQEDSAVYLCASSRDRGTGELFFGEGSRLTVL.

V is TRBV12-3 or TRBV12-4 and J is TRBJ2-1; TRBD2 matches 7 bases. This CDR3 spans 12 amino acids. Trimming cost V 6 bases and J 10 bases; bases outside gene matches: 6. CDR3 nucleotides: TGTGCCAGCAGGGGGGGGTATCGGGAGCAGTTCTTC. It codes for CASRGGYREQFF.

As for this clonotype: Its ends do not fully match the called genes, so a read error is possible. The genes are TRBV11-2 and TRBJ2-1; a possible D gene is TRBD2 (6 bases). The CDR3 sequence is 12 residues long. The V gene's germline CDR1 is SGHAT and CDR2 FQNNGV. The CDR3 sequence: CAISQPAGQQFF. CDR3 nucleotides: TGTGCCATCAGCCAACCGGCGGGGCAGCAGTTCTTC.

The chain is built from TRBV27 and TRBJ2-3, with 7 bases that match TRBD1. This CDR3 has 15 residues. Germline V gene data show CDR1 as MNHEY and CDR2 as SMNVEV (reference sequence). J gave up 0 bases and V 8 bases, and 8 bases lay outside the gene matches. DNA for the CDR3: TGTGCCAGCTGTTCGGGGACAGCTAGCACAGATACGCAGTATTTT. This translates into CASCSGTASTDTQYF.

The table lists this clonotype with many counts. The chain has TRBV2 and TRBJ2-5, with D possibly TRBD2 on 6 matching bases. Germline-derived CDR1 and CDR2 are SNHLY and FYNNEI. There are 14 residues in the CDR3. V lost 10 bases and J lost 1, with 16 bases in between. CDR3 sequence reads: CAIPPRDSQETQYF. The CDR3 DNA reads as TGTGCCATTCCCCCAAGGGACTCCCAAGAGACCCAGTACTTC.